A few counts support the clone carrying this T cell receptor (beta chain). One entry per CDR3 protein, called by TCRdb with MiXCR from the RT-PCR reads. Of 920,000 or so distinct CDR3 sequences in the sample, under 20% were seen once. The data derive from a study of patients and donors after allogeneic stem cell transplantation. Trimming at V came to 2 bases and at J to 1 base, leaving 2 bases not matched to a gene. In germline, CDR1 is ENHRY, CDR2 SYGVKD. CDR3 size: 15 residues. The sample comprised blood, either unsorted or a sorted T cell fraction (not recorded which). This clonotype was obtained from a human donor who was either an allogeneic HSCT recipient or a stem cell or donor lymphocyte infusion donor (not recorded which). It is not recorded whose cells these are; they may come from a transplant donor. This chain links TRBV10-3 with TRBJ1-1; 9 positions match TRBD1. The CDR3 bases are TGTGCCATCAGTGAGGGGGACAGGGAGAACACTGAAGCTTTCTTT. It encodes CAISEGDRENTEAFF.